Below are 2 T cell receptor beta chains sequenced from a single sample in a study of tumor-infiltrating lymphocytes in primary liver carcinoma (dated by TCRdb to about 2017). Without any cell sorting, total RNA and DNA were co-extracted from roughly 18-30 mg of bulk tissue using the AllPrep DNA/RNA mini kit. Sequencing took place on an Illumina HiSeq 2500. Starting from approximately 460 ng total RNA, TCRbeta-specific cDNA was produced by reverse transcription with a constant-region primer and ProtoScript II reverse transcriptase. TCRbeta libraries were built with three nested multiplex PCR rounds, a slightly modified ARM-PCR procedure. Each of the first two PCR rounds ran for about 11 cycles using multiplex TRBV1-TRBV30 forward primers together with a Cbeta reverse primer. Using fastp at Q25 and MiXCR, TCRdb reprocessed the public reads and kept productive beta chains. Rows merge per CDR3 protein into single entries with the most common DNA and genes. The sample records 75,000 to 80,000 distinct CDR3 sequences, about 75% of which are singletons. Of the sample, more than 25% falls within the top ten clones.

What was sequenced was tumor-adjacent normal liver tissue. All receptors derive from a man in his forties with primary liver carcinoma and hepatitis B virus infection.

On this clonotype: Since a much larger clone is just one base distant, this may be a read error. The chain carries TRBV6-5 and TRBJ2-5; the D gene is possibly TRBD1 (5 bases). This CDR3 contains 15 residues. CDR1 is MNHEY and CDR2 is SVGAGI in the germline V gene. CDR3 sequence (DNA): TGTACCAGCAGTTATGGGGCAGAACATCAAGAGACCCAGTACTTC. This translates into CTSSYGAEHQETQYF.

This clonotype is medium-sized in the sample. The chain uses TRBV6-5 and TRBJ1-1; TRBD1 agrees at 7 bases. Germline CDR1 is MNHEY and CDR2 is SVGAGI. The ends lost 5 bases at V and 11 bases at J; junction bases unmatched: 14. The length of the CDR3 is 14 residues. CDR3 sequence reads: CASSPPDRPIRAFF. In nucleotides, the CDR3 is TGTGCCAGCAGTCCCCCGGACAGGCCGATAAGGGCTTTCTTT.